This T cell receptor beta chain was found in a study of beta chain features in type 1 diabetes. Trimming removed 7 bases at V and 2 bases at J, with 5 bases between. The CDR3 extends over 11 amino acids. Germline CDR1 SGHTA, CDR2 FQGNSA. There are a few counts of this clone. CD45RO/CCR7/CD25/CD127/CD95/CD27 separated CD4+ naive, central memory, regulatory and stem cell-like memory cells by sorting. The investigators reverse transcribed all of the isolated RNA, so they sequenced expressed TCRB transcripts. Assay used: immunoSEQ multiplex PCR; TCRdb lists only in-frame clones, some missing. This table has about 150,000 clones, over 9.5% appearing once.

The genes are TRBV7-2 and TRBJ1-2; unclear D gene. Sequenced material: naive CD4+ T cells from blood. The sequence was obtained from a man aged 18 to 30 in good health. The CDR3 is CASTQNYGYTF. The CDR3 DNA reads as TGTGCCAGCACCCAGAACTATGGCTACACCTTC. Complete variable domain (other parts from reference TRBV7-2 and TRBJ1-2): GAGVSQSPSNKVTEKGKDVELRCDPISGHTALYWYRQSLGQGLEFLIYFQGNSAPDKSGLPSDRFSAERTGGSVSTLTIQRTQQEDSAVYLCASTQNYGYTFGSGTRLTVV.